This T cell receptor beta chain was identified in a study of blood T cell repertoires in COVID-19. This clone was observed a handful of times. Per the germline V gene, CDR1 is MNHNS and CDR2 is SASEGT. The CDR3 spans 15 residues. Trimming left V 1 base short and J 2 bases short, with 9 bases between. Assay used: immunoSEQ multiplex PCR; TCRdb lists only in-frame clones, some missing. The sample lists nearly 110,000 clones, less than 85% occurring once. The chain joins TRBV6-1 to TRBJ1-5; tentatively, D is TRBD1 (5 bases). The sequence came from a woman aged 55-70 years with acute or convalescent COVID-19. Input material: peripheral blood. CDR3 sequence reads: CASSEDGAGNQPQHF. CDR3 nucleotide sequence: TGTGCCAGCAGTGAAGATGGGGCAGGCAATCAGCCCCAGCATTTT.